One sample yielded the 5 T cell receptor beta chains listed below, sequenced in a study of blood T cell repertoires in COVID-19. The data were produced by immunoSEQ multiplex PCR, yet TCRdb's version contains in-frame clones alone and is incomplete. The top ten clones hold just over 35% of a sample with roughly 84,000 clones, roughly 80% of them seen once. Sequenced input: peripheral blood. These TCRs come from a man aged 60 to 69 with COVID-19, enrolled during active disease.

The gene calls are TRBV3-1 (or the pseudogene TRBV3-2) and TRBJ1-2; TRBD1 might be the D (6 bases). V was clipped by 5 bases and J by 2 bases, with 12 bases between them. Germline V gene sequence: CDR1 LGHDT, CDR2 YNNKEL (reference sequence). The CDR3 loop spans 14 amino acids. CDR3 sequence: CASSARQGNYGYTF. In DNA form, the CDR3 reads TGTGCCAGCAGCGCCCGTCAGGGGAACTATGGCTACACCTTC.

As for this clone: At one boundary the junction diverges from the germline segment, which might be a read error. The rearrangement uses TRBV6-1 and TRBJ2-3; 9 bases are shared with TRBD1. The germline V gene has CDR1 MNHNS and CDR2 SASEGT. There are 16 residues in the CDR3. CDR3 in DNA: TGTGCCAGCACTGAAGACAGGGGGTGGGGAGTAGATACGCAGTATTTT. This translates into CASTEDRGWGVDTQYF.

This rearrangement joins TRBV5-1 to TRBJ2-3; D possibly corresponds to TRBD1 (6 bases). Trimming left V 5 bases short and J 2 bases short, with 15 bases between. The length of the CDR3 is 15 residues. Germline V lookup: CDR1 SGHRS, CDR2 YFSETQ. CDR3 in amino acids: CASSGGDRNTDTQYF. Here the CDR3 DNA reads TGCGCCAGCAGTGGGGGTGACAGGAACACAGATACGCAGTATTTT. The whole variable domain, filled in from reference TRBV5-1 and TRBJ2-3, reads KAGVTQTPRYLIKTRGQQVTLSCSPISGHRSVSWYQQTPGQGLQFLFEYFSETQRNKGNFPGRFSGRQFSNSRSEMNVSTLELGDSALYLCASSGGDRNTDTQYFGPGTRLTVL.

CDR3 protein: CASSLQGLANEKLFF. The CDR3 nucleotides are TGTGCCAGCAGTTTACAGGGACTAGCTAATGAAAAACTGTTTTTT. The genes are TRBV27 and TRBJ1-4, with D tentatively TRBD1 (5 bases). V gave up 2 bases and J gave up 3 bases, with 10 bases separating them. Per germline, CDR1 MNHEY and CDR2 SMNVEV (reference sequence). CDR3 length: 15 residues.

CDR3 DNA sequence: TGTGCCAGCAGCCTCCGGACAGATAATTCACCCCTCCACTTT. This translates into CASSLRTDNSPLHF. The chain joins TRBV3-1 (or the pseudogene TRBV3-2) to TRBJ1-6; D is perhaps TRBD1 (6 bases). Germline assignment: CDR1 LGHDT and CDR2 YNNKEL (reference sequence). This CDR3 has 14 residues. V was cut by 4 bases and J by 5 bases, with 9 bases left in between.